The 25 T cell receptor beta chains below were found in one sample sequenced in a study of metastatic and nonmetastatic thyroid tumors. TCRdb re-analyzed the PCR reads using MiXCR. The sample contains around 28,000 clones, over 10% of which appear only once. Every patient underwent thyroid surgery untreated. Specimen: blood. These receptors were taken from a female donor with papillary thyroid cancer or a benign thyroid nodule (not recorded which). Some clones in this sample may be carry-over from other donors' samples.

The table lists this clone with many counts. A much larger clone sits a single nucleotide away, making a read error possible. The chain uses TRBV11-2 and TRBJ2-1; no firm D call. The germline V gene encodes CDR1 SGHAT and CDR2 FQNNGV. Deletions cut 1 base from V and 12 bases from J, with 13 bases between. The CDR3 extends over 13 amino acids. The CDR3 nucleotides are TGTGCCAGCAGCTTAGGGTTCGTTACTGGGCAGTTCTTC. This sequence encodes CASSLGFVTGQFF.

There are many counts of this clone. The V gene is TRBV7-9, the J gene TRBJ2-7; D not certain. Trimming removed 4 bases at V and 2 bases at J, with 6 bases between. This CDR3 region has 12 residues. Germline values: CDR1 SEHNR, CDR2 FQNEAQ (reference sequence). The CDR3 sequence: CASSSGPYEQYF. The CDR3 bases are TGTGCCAGCAGCTCGGGCCCCTACGAGCAGTACTTC.

This clone was observed a handful of times. This chain links TRBV5-6 with TRBJ1-1; the D gene is possibly TRBD1 (6 bases). Trimming stripped 5 bases from V and 3 bases from J, with 20 bases between. From germline, CDR1 is SGHDT and CDR2 YYEEEE. The CDR3 is made up of 16 amino acids. The chain's CDR3 is CASRGVNWGQDTEAFF. The CDR3 DNA is TGTGCCAGCAGGGGCGTTAATTGGGGGCAGGACACTGAAGCTTTCTTT.

About this clone: The junction shows a germline mismatch at one end, possibly a read error. The CDR3 DNA follows: TGTGCCAGCAGTTGGGGGGCTGTGGACACCTGGGAGCTGTTTTTT. Encoded protein: CASSWGAVDTWELFF. This chain links TRBV6-5 with TRBJ2-2; the D gene could be TRBD1 or TRBD2 (6 bases each). Germline V gene sequence: CDR1 MNHEY, CDR2 SVGAGI. The length of the CDR3 is 15 residues.

The chain uses TRBV12-3 or TRBV12-4 and TRBJ1-1, with D unclear. The CDR3 sequence is 13 residues long. Trimming took 6 bases from V and 5 from J, leaving 13 bases between them. DNA for the CDR3: TGTGCCAGCAGGCCTCCGGTAGGGACTGAAGCTTTCTTT. This encodes CASRPPVGTEAFF.

This clone was observed at least ten times. The genes are TRBV27 and TRBJ1-3; perhaps TRBD1 as D (6 bases). CDR3 length equals 15 residues. V was clipped by 2 bases and J by 7 bases, with 15 bases between them. Germline V gene sequence: CDR1 MNHEY, CDR2 SMNVEV (reference sequence). The CDR3 DNA is TGTGCCAGCAGTTTAGGCGGAGGGGGTCTCAACACCATATATTTT. Protein: CASSLGGGGLNTIYF.

Ten or more counts support this clone. The chain carries TRBV7-8 and TRBJ1-5; D is possibly TRBD1 (5 bases). The germline V and J ends were trimmed by 11 bases and 5 bases, with 16 bases remaining between them. Per the germline V gene, CDR1 is SGHVS and CDR2 is FQNEAQ. The CDR3 sequence is 13 residues long. The CDR3 is CAWSGGRDQPQHF. In nucleotides, the CDR3 is TGTGCCTGGAGTGGGGGGAGAGATCAGCCCCAGCATTTT.

This clone was seen ten or more times. The CDR3 loop reads CASSQDRASAKLVQYF. CDR3 bases: TGTGCCAGCAGCCAAGATCGGGCTAGCGCGAAACTAGTGCAGTACTTC. The chain couples TRBV14 to TRBJ2-7, with D tentatively TRBD2 (6 bases). CDR3 length: 16 residues. Trimming left V 0 bases short and J 9 bases short, with 21 bases between. Germline V CDR1 and CDR2: SGHDN, FVKESK.

This clone was seen at least ten times. This chain connects TRBV7-2 to TRBJ1-2; 10 bases are a match to TRBD1. Germline CDR1 SGHTA, CDR2 FQGNSA. Trimming at V came to 6 bases and at J to 4 bases, leaving 8 bases not matched to a gene. This CDR3 is 15 amino acids long. In DNA form, the CDR3 reads TGTGCCAGCAGTTCGACAGGGGGCATCGGCTATGGCTACACCTTC. The encoded protein is CASSSTGGIGYGYTF.

The table lists this clone with many counts. This chain uses TRBV6-6 with TRBJ2-2; the D gene could be TRBD1 or TRBD2 (5 bases each). This CDR3 contains 13 residues. Trimming shortened V by 2 bases and J by 7 bases, and 8 bases separated the two germline ends. Germline CDR1 is MNHNY and CDR2 is SVGAGI (reference sequence). The CDR3, as DNA: TGTGCCAGCAGTTACGTGGGGGTCGGGGAGCTGTTTTTT. This translates into CASSYVGVGELFF.

This clone was found many times. The chain joins TRBV6-1 to TRBJ2-3; D gene uncertain. Germline V gene sequence: CDR1 MNHNS, CDR2 SASEGT. The germline V and J ends were trimmed by 0 bases and 6 bases, with 4 bases remaining between them. This CDR3 has 12 residues. DNA for the CDR3: TGTGCCAGCAGTGAAGCGGTGGATACGCAGTATTTT. This translates into CASSEAVDTQYF.

The chain employs TRBV20-1 and TRBJ1-1; D remains unclear. This CDR3 spans 15 amino acids. Germline CDR1 DFQATT, CDR2 SNEGSKA (reference sequence). The V and J ends lost 0 bases and 1 base respectively, with 12 bases between them. The CDR3 DNA follows: TGCAGTGCTAGAGATGGAGAACGCGCGAACACTGAAGCTTTCTTT. It is translated as CSARDGERANTEAFF.

This clone qualifies as medium-sized. The chain couples TRBV2 to TRBJ1-6; 7 bases match TRBD1. Per the germline V gene, CDR1 is SNHLY and CDR2 is FYNNEI. The CDR3 covers 13 residues. Trimming at V came to 5 bases and at J to 8 bases, leaving 3 bases not matched to a gene. The CDR3 is CASSRQGDSPLHF. DNA for the CDR3: TGTGCCAGCAGTCGACAGGGCGATTCACCCCTCCACTTT.

This clone occurred many times. V is TRBV30 and J is TRBJ1-5; a possible D gene is TRBD1 (5 bases). Germline V CDR1 and CDR2: GTSNPN, SVGIG (reference sequence). This CDR3 is built from 13 residues. The V and J ends lost 4 bases and 7 bases respectively, with 14 bases between them. The CDR3 reads CAWTGTEGQPQHF. CDR3 nucleotides: TGTGCCTGGACAGGGACCGAAGGACAGCCCCAGCATTTT.

This clone turned up a few times. A much larger clone lies one base from this, so it may be a read error. Distinct nucleotide sequences in the sample also encode this CDR3. This sequence joins TRBV7-9 and TRBJ2-7; the D is unclear. The V gene's germline CDR1 is SEHNR and CDR2 FQNEAQ (reference sequence). CDR3 length: 12 residues. V lost 9 bases to trimming and J lost 8 bases, with 17 bases between them. The CDR3, as DNA: TGTGCCAGTGGGCAGGCGGCCCACAAGCAGTACTTC. It translates to CASGQAAHKQYF.

This clone was detected many times. This chain joins TRBV18 and TRBJ1-6; a possible D gene is TRBD1 (6 bases). Germline-derived CDR1 and CDR2 are KGHSH and LQKENI. The V and J ends lost 4 bases and 0 bases respectively, with 19 bases between them. This CDR3 spans 19 amino acids. The CDR3 DNA reads TGTGCCAGCTCACGAGAGAGGGGAGACAGGAGCTCCTATAATTCACCCCTCCACTTT. Translating it yields CASSRERGDRSSYNSPLHF.

This clone was counted many times. The genes are TRBV20-1 and TRBJ2-2, with TRBD2 identical over 7 bases. This CDR3 is 15 amino acids long. Unmatched junction bases numbered 9, after V lost 6 bases and J lost 2 bases. Germline V gene lookup returns CDR1 DFQATT and CDR2 SNEGSKA (reference sequence). CDR3 residues: CSAISTSANTGELFF. CDR3 nucleotides: TGCAGTGCGATCTCAACTAGCGCTAACACCGGGGAGCTGTTTTTT.

This clone was observed at least ten times. The chain carries TRBV10-3 and TRBJ2-7; weak D call: TRBD2 (5 bases). This CDR3 region has 12 residues. Trimming removed 6 bases from V and 4 bases from J, with 10 bases in between. Per germline, CDR1 ENHRY and CDR2 SYGVKD. For the CDR3, the DNA is TGTGCCATCAGGCTCGGGGAATACGAGCAGTACTTC. This gives the protein CAIRLGEYEQYF.

This clone was recorded at least ten times. The chain joins TRBV5-1 to TRBJ1-3, with 11 bases identical to TRBD1. The germline gives CDR1 SGHRS, CDR2 YFSETQ. The CDR3 spans 15 residues. Trimming took 4 bases from V and 5 from J; bases not matched to a gene: 5. As DNA, the CDR3 is TGCGCCAGCAGCCACGGGACAGGGGGTCGAAACACCATATATTTT. Translated, it gives CASSHGTGGRNTIYF.

There are many counts of this clone. The J gene is TRBJ2-7, the V gene TRBV7-9; weak D call: TRBD1 (5 bases). Germline V gene sequence: CDR1 SEHNR, CDR2 FQNEAQ (reference sequence). This CDR3 spans 14 amino acids. V was clipped by 5 bases and J by 2 bases, with 13 bases between them. The chain's CDR3 is CASSKPGHPYEQYF. CDR3 coding DNA: TGTGCCAGCAGCAAACCCGGACATCCCTACGAGCAGTACTTC. Combining the CDR3 with reference TRBV7-9 and TRBJ2-7 gives the whole variable domain DTGVSQNPRHKITKRGQNVTFRCDPISEHNRLYWYRQTLGQGPEFLTYFQNEAQLEKSRLLSDRFSAERPKGSFSTLEIQRTEQGDSAMYLCASSKPGHPYEQYFGPGTRLTVT.

This clone was counted many times. The J gene is TRBJ2-2, the V gene TRBV13, with TRBD2 matching over 9 bases. Germline CDR1 reads PRHDT; CDR2 reads FYEKMQ (reference sequence). The CDR3 has 16 residues. With 1 base clipped from V and 2 bases from J, the junction kept 2 bases outside the gene matches. The CDR3 DNA reads TGTGCCAGCAGCTTAGAAGCGGGAGGAAACACCGGGGAGCTGTTTTTT. Its translation is CASSLEAGGNTGELFF.

A few counts support this clone. The genes are TRBV27 and TRBJ2-1, with 9 bases that match TRBD1. J gave up 0 bases and V 6 bases, and 12 bases lay outside the gene matches. CDR1 MNHEY and CDR2 SMNVEV come from the germline V gene (reference sequence). This CDR3 has 18 residues. CDR3 in DNA: TGTGCCAGCAGCCCCCTCACAGGGGGCGTCCTCTCCTACAATGAGCAGTTCTTC. Translation: CASSPLTGGVLSYNEQFF.

This clone was detected ten times or more. The rearrangement uses TRBV20-1 and TRBJ1-3; D is ambiguous. This CDR3 contains 14 residues. Trimming removed 4 bases from V and 4 bases from J, with 14 bases in between. Looked up from germline, CDR1 is DFQATT and CDR2 is SNEGSKA (reference sequence). CDR3 sequence (DNA): TGCAGTGCTATTAATCCGGGGTTGGGAAACACCATATATTTT. Translation: CSAINPGLGNTIYF.

This chain connects TRBV11-2 to TRBJ2-3, with D unresolved. The CDR3 runs to 16 residues. The germline V gene has CDR1 SGHAT and CDR2 FQNNGV. Trimming left V 4 bases short and J 2 bases short, with 16 bases between. The CDR3 sequence is CASSSRAGCPTDTQYF. The CDR3 nucleotides are TGTGCCAGCAGCTCCCGGGCTGGATGTCCCACAGATACGCAGTATTTT.

With respect to this clone: One end of the junction varies from germline; a read error may be responsible. This chain links TRBV4-2 with TRBJ1-6; D is undetermined. CDR1 is LGHNA and CDR2 is YNFKEQ in the germline V gene. CDR3 length equals 17 residues. In DNA, the CDR3 is TGTGCCAGCAGCCGGGAATACGGGAGCTCCCATAATTCACCCCTCCACTTT. Translated: CASSREYGSSHNSPLHF.